Below are 2 T cell receptor beta chains sequenced from a single sample in a study of cytomegalovirus exposure and HLA in healthy donors. Vbeta (60) and Jbeta (13) primers were used in the PCR. TCRdb's table, derived via immunoSEQ multiplex PCR, lists solely in-frame clones and lacks some. The sample's table shows around 100,000 clones. Material for sequencing was PBMCs. The origin of the receptors is a man aged 50 to 59 in good health and CMV-seronegative.

The rearrangement links TRBV18 to TRBJ1-5, with 8 bases lining up with TRBD1. Per the germline V gene, CDR1 is KGHSH and CDR2 is LQKENI. This CDR3 comprises 15 residues. V was clipped by 5 bases and J by 4 bases; unmatched bases: 7. This chain's CDR3 is CASSTQGARNQPQHF. Written as DNA, the CDR3 is TGTGCCAGCTCAACCCAGGGGGCGAGGAATCAGCCCCAGCATTTT.

The rearrangement uses TRBV7-2 and TRBJ1-5; possibly TRBD1 for D (5 bases). Germline CDR1 and CDR2: SGHTA and FQGNSA. V was pared by 5 bases and J by 0 bases, with 20 bases between. The CDR3 loop spans 18 amino acids. The chain's CDR3 is CASSPTGGAASSNQPQHF. The DNA for the CDR3 is TGTGCCAGCAGCCCCACGGGCGGGGCGGCCTCTAGCAATCAGCCCCAGCATTTT.